This passage covers 9 T cell receptor beta chains from one sample sequenced in a study of OX40 agonist ivuxolimab in advanced cancers. Method: immunoSEQ multiplex PCR; TCRdb's copy keeps in-frame clones and lacks some. The sample contains tens of thousands of clones, less than 90% of which appear only once. Material: CD4+ or CD8+ T cells sorted from blood, obtained in a trial of the OX40 agonist ivuxolimab. The source is an adult with an advanced solid tumor such as melanoma, head and neck, liver or kidney cancer.

The rearrangement uses TRBV5-1 and TRBJ2-3, with D unresolved. Per the germline V gene, CDR1 is SGHRS and CDR2 is YFSETQ. V was trimmed by 4 bases and J by 6 bases, leaving 12 bases between them. The CDR3 has 13 residues. This CDR3 is CASSRLGVDTQYF. For the CDR3, the DNA is TGCGCCAGCAGCCGATTGGGTGTGGATACGCAGTATTTT.

The V gene is TRBV4-2, the J gene TRBJ2-1, with 10 bases that match TRBD1. CDR1 is LGHNA and CDR2 is YNFKEQ in the germline V gene. The J segment lost 5 bases and the V segment lost 1 base, leaving 5 bases of the junction unmatched. The CDR3 has 16 amino acids. CDR3 sequence (DNA): TGTGCCAGCAGCCAAGTCGGGACAGGGGTCGACAATGAGCAGTTCTTC. Translated: CASSQVGTGVDNEQFF.

A few counts support this clone. The CDR3 nucleotides are TGTGCCAGCAGTTCCGGTGGGCTCGCTCTGTACAATGAGCAGTTCTTC. This gives the protein CASSSGGLALYNEQFF. The rearrangement links TRBV6-6 to TRBJ2-1; D not resolved. The germline V gene has CDR1 MNHNY and CDR2 SVGAGI (reference sequence). This CDR3 is built from 16 residues. V was pared by 4 bases and J by 4 bases, with 17 bases between.

The sample holds one count of this clone. The chain couples TRBV6-1 to TRBJ2-3; TRBD1 is a possible D gene (6 bases). Trimming took off 6 bases at V and 1 base at J, with 11 bases between the two ends. The CDR3 consists of 14 residues. Germline-derived CDR1 and CDR2 are MNHNS and SASEGT. As DNA, the CDR3 is TGTGCCAGCAGACAGGGTGGCCGCACAGATACGCAGTATTTT. Protein product: CASRQGGRTDTQYF.

The chain employs TRBV30 and TRBJ1-5; D gene ambiguous. Germline V gene data show CDR1 as GTSNPN and CDR2 as SVGIG (reference sequence). Trimming cost V 5 bases and J 4 bases, with 12 bases left between them. The CDR3 is 13 residues long. The CDR3 reads CAWSPRGNQPQHF. DNA for the CDR3: TGTGCCTGGTCCCCCCGGGGAAATCAGCCCCAGCATTTT.

The rearrangement links TRBV29-1 to TRBJ2-1; D is undetermined. The CDR3 contains 11 residues. Trimming removed 1 base at V and 10 bases at J, with 8 bases between. CDR1 SQVTM and CDR2 ANQGSEA come from the germline V gene. The CDR3 loop reads CSVEVEPEQFF. The CDR3 DNA reads as TGCAGCGTTGAAGTGGAGCCCGAGCAGTTCTTC.

The J gene is TRBJ2-5, the V gene TRBV5-4; 7 bases line up with TRBD2. The V gene end was trimmed by 0 bases and the J gene end by 1 base; junction bases not matched to a gene: 3. This CDR3 is 15 amino acids long. CDR1 is SGHNT and CDR2 is YYREEE in the germline V gene (reference sequence). CDR3 DNA: TGTGCCAGCAGCTTGGCGGCTAGCGGCCAAGAGACCCAGTACTTC. Amino acid sequence: CASSLAASGQETQYF.

The V and J genes are TRBV7-9 and TRBJ2-5; TRBD1 matches 9 bases. The CDR3 covers 15 residues. Germline lookup yields CDR1 SEHNR and CDR2 FQNEAQ (reference sequence). The V and J ends lost 1 base and 4 bases, in that order; junction bases with no gene match: 4. The CDR3 region is CASSLVTGGRETQYF. DNA for the CDR3: TGTGCCAGCAGCTTAGTGACAGGGGGTCGAGAGACCCAGTACTTC.

The genes are TRBV12-5 and TRBJ1-5; D is possibly TRBD1 (6 bases). CDR3 length: 12 amino acids. Trimming stripped 3 bases from V and 7 bases from J, with 7 bases between. CDR1 and CDR2 (germline): LGHNT, FRNRAP. The CDR3 is CASGLGGQPQHF. CDR3 DNA sequence: TGTGCTAGTGGTTTAGGGGGACAGCCCCAGCATTTT.